The next 26 T cell receptor beta chains were all read from a single sample in a study of blood T cell repertoires in COVID-19. Using immunoSEQ multiplex PCR, the repertoire was profiled, and TCRdb retains in-frame clones only, with some absent. The sample includes about 120,000 clones, 80% to 90% of them seen just once. Sample: peripheral blood. These receptors came from a man aged 35 to 55 with acute or convalescent COVID-19.

This clone was found a few times. The V gene is TRBV10-2, the J gene TRBJ1-3, with 8 bases aligning to TRBD1. The CDR3 runs 14 residues. The ends lost 6 bases at V and 3 bases at J; junction bases unmatched: 4. Germline lookup yields CDR1 WSHSY and CDR2 SAAADI. The CDR3 here is CASSRGLDGNTIYF. Here the CDR3 DNA reads TGCGCCAGCAGCAGGGGGCTCGATGGAAACACCATATATTTT.

The chain links TRBV11-2 to TRBJ1-1, with D hard to call. The CDR3 has 14 amino acids. V gave up 5 bases and J gave up 0 bases, with 10 bases separating them. Germline assignment: CDR1 SGHAT and CDR2 FQNNGV. The CDR3 bases are TGTGCCAGCAGCGTTGCTGGAGTGAACACTGAAGCTTTCTTT. It codes for CASSVAGVNTEAFF.

This clone showed up just a few times. The chain links TRBV6-5 to TRBJ1-1; D is undetermined. Germline V gene sequence: CDR1 MNHEY, CDR2 SVGAGI. The CDR3 runs to 15 residues. Trimming removed 0 bases from V and 4 bases from J, with 12 bases in between. CDR3 sequence (DNA): TGTGCCAGCAGTTACTCGATGACCGCAGGCACTGAAGCTTTCTTT. Protein: CASSYSMTAGTEAFF.

The chain carries TRBV3-1 (or the pseudogene TRBV3-2) and TRBJ1-1; 7 bases match TRBD1. V was clipped by 2 bases and J by 0 bases; unmatched bases: 0. The V gene's germline CDR1 is LGHDT and CDR2 YNNKEL (reference sequence). This CDR3 is 14 amino acids long. This chain's CDR3 is CASSQQGVNTEAFF. CDR3 DNA sequence: TGTGCCAGCAGCCAACAGGGGGTGAACACTGAAGCTTTCTTT.

This clone turned up a few times. J is TRBJ1-5 and V is TRBV4-2, with D perhaps matching TRBD1 (6 bases). Germline CDR1 reads LGHNA; CDR2 reads YNFKEQ. The CDR3 totals 15 residues. V was clipped by 4 bases and J by 0 bases, with 10 bases between them. This CDR3 is CASSPGHNSNQPQHF. The DNA of the CDR3 is TGTGCCAGCAGCCCGGGACACAATAGCAATCAGCCCCAGCATTTT.

This clone was seen only once. The CDR3 nucleotides are TGTGCCTGGAGTGCCCCCGGGACAGTCTCCTACGAGCAGTACTTC. It is translated as CAWSAPGTVSYEQYF. The chain carries TRBV30 and TRBJ2-7, with 7 positions matching TRBD1. Germline V CDR1 and CDR2: GTSNPN, SVGIG (reference sequence). Trimming cost V 1 base and J 0 bases; bases outside gene matches: 6. The CDR3 extends over 15 amino acids.

The genes are TRBV11-2 and TRBJ2-3; D is possibly TRBD2 (5 bases). V lost 2 bases and J lost 1, with 7 bases in between. CDR1 SGHAT and CDR2 FQNNGV come from the germline V gene. The CDR3 length is 14 residues. CDR3 loop: CASSLQRRTDTQYF. The CDR3 DNA reads TGTGCCAGCAGCTTACAGCGGCGCACAGATACGCAGTATTTT.

V and J are TRBV7-6 and TRBJ1-5; D gene ambiguous. Germline V CDR1 and CDR2: SGHVS, FNYEAQ. V lost 1 base and J lost 4, with 11 bases in between. The CDR3 contains 15 residues. DNA of the CDR3: TGTGCCAGCAGCTTAGGCGGCCGAACTAATCAGCCCCAGCATTTT. Its translation is CASSLGGRTNQPQHF.

V gene TRBV7-2 combines with J gene TRBJ1-1, with D maybe TRBD1 (5 bases). Trimming pared 1 base from V and 8 bases from J, leaving 11 bases between. Germline V gene data show CDR1 as SGHTA and CDR2 as FQGNSA. The CDR3 spans 13 residues. In DNA, the CDR3 is TGTGCCAGCAGCTTAGGCGGGGGGGTCGAAGCTTTCTTT. Translated: CASSLGGGVEAFF.

The chain links TRBV6-1 to TRBJ2-5, with TRBD2 matching over 12 bases. The junction had 7 bases not matched to a gene; V was cut back by 1 base and J by 1 base. Germline V gene lookup returns CDR1 MNHNS and CDR2 SASEGT. The CDR3 contains 18 residues. This CDR3 reads CASSEETSGSGPQETQYF. The CDR3 DNA sequence: TGTGCCAGCAGTGAAGAGACTAGCGGGAGCGGGCCCCAAGAGACCCAGTACTTC.

The gene calls are TRBV4-1 and TRBJ2-7, with 7 bases that match TRBD2. V gave up 4 bases and J gave up 0 bases; unmatched junction bases: 6. The germline gives CDR1 MGHRA, CDR2 YSYEKL. CDR3 length: 15 amino acids. CDR3 DNA: TGCGCCAGCAGCCGTCTGACGGGAGGCTCCTACGAGCAGTACTTC. Its translation is CASSRLTGGSYEQYF.

The chain employs TRBV10-3 and TRBJ1-5, with a tentative D call TRBD1 (5 bases). Trimming left V 4 bases short and J 9 bases short, with 13 bases between. The CDR3 loop spans 13 amino acids. Germline V CDR1 and CDR2: ENHRY, SYGVKD. CDR3 protein: CAISGQGERPQHF. DNA for the CDR3: TGTGCCATCAGTGGACAAGGGGAAAGGCCCCAGCATTTT.

This clone occurred once. The chain carries TRBV6-4 and TRBJ1-5, with 8 bases fitting TRBD1. The CDR3 consists of 16 residues. CDR1 and CDR2 from the germline V gene are MRHNA and SNTAGT. J was trimmed by 6 bases and V by 6 bases; bases with no gene match: 13. CDR3 sequence reads: CASRHRVGTGGQPQHF. DNA for the CDR3: TGTGCCAGCAGACACCGGGTGGGGACAGGTGGTCAGCCCCAGCATTTT.

This chain uses TRBV30 with TRBJ2-7, with 10 bases that match TRBD2. The CDR3 is made up of 15 amino acids. Germline trimming cut 5 bases from V and 7 bases from J; bases unmatched to any gene: 14. The germline CDR1 and CDR2 sequences are GTSNPN and SVGIG (reference sequence). Here the CDR3 reads CAWGSGRASGEEQYF. The CDR3 DNA sequence: TGTGCCTGGGGGAGCGGGAGGGCCTCGGGAGAAGAGCAGTACTTC. Supplemented by reference TRBV30 and TRBJ2-7, the full variable domain reads SQTIHQWPATLVQPVGSPLSLECTVEGTSNPNLYWYRQAAGRGLQLLFYSVGIGQISSEVPQNLSASRPQDRQFILSSKKLLLSDSGFYLCAWGSGRASGEEQYFGPGTRLTVT.

V gene TRBV28 combines with J gene TRBJ2-7; 8 positions match TRBD2. CDR3 size: 15 residues. After removal of 6 bases from V and 2 bases from J, the junction contained 9 bases not matched to a gene. Per the germline V gene, CDR1 is MDHEN and CDR2 is SYDVKM. The CDR3 spells CASSYYGSGAYEQYF. CDR3 coding DNA: TGTGCCAGCAGCTATTATGGTAGCGGGGCCTACGAGCAGTACTTC.

This clone was recorded once. CDR3 in amino acids: CASSILAGGHNEQFF. The CDR3 nucleotides read TGTGCCAGCAGTATCCTAGCGGGAGGGCACAATGAGCAGTTCTTC. The chain joins TRBV27 to TRBJ2-1, with 12 bases lining up with TRBD2. V shed 5 bases, J shed 5 bases, and the junction held 4 bases outside the gene matches. Germline loops: CDR1 MNHEY, CDR2 SMNVEV (reference sequence). This CDR3 spans 15 amino acids.

This sequence joins TRBV5-1 and TRBJ2-1; 13 bases fit TRBD2. The junction had 7 bases not matched to a gene; V was cut back by 5 bases and J by 8 bases. Germline V lookup: CDR1 SGHRS, CDR2 YFSETQ. The CDR3 loop spans 15 amino acids. The CDR3 DNA reads TGCGCCAGCAGTGTGCGGACTAGCGGGAGCGATGAGCAGTTCTTC. Amino acids: CASSVRTSGSDEQFF.

This clone has only one observation. The chain employs TRBV19 and TRBJ2-3; 8 nucleotides agree with TRBD1. V trimming: 4 bases; J trimming: 3 bases; junction bases outside the gene matches: 3. Germline V gene sequence: CDR1 LNHDA, CDR2 SQIVND (reference sequence). CDR3 length: 14 amino acids. CDR3 sequence reads: CASSKRQGTDTQYF. CDR3 coding DNA: TGTGCCAGTAGTAAGAGACAGGGGACAGATACGCAGTATTTT.

The V and J genes are TRBV20-1 and TRBJ2-7; D not certain. The germline V gene encodes CDR1 DFQATT and CDR2 SNEGSKA (reference sequence). V dropped 7 bases and J dropped 3 bases, with 10 bases sitting between them. The CDR3 spans 11 residues. CDR3 in amino acids: CSEPYSYEQYF. CDR3 sequence (DNA): TGCAGTGAACCCTACAGCTACGAGCAGTACTTC.

The chain employs TRBV18 and TRBJ1-3; TRBD1 aligns across 8 bases. This CDR3 region has 15 residues. Germline V CDR1 and CDR2: KGHSH, LQKENI. The V and J ends lost 2 bases and 2 bases, in that order; junction bases with no gene match: 2. CDR3 bases: TGTGCCAGCTCACCAGACAGGGGACCTGGAAACACCATATATTTT. Residues: CASSPDRGPGNTIYF.

The chain recombines TRBV7-2 with TRBJ2-3; D ambiguous. Germline values: CDR1 SGHTA, CDR2 FQGNSA. The CDR3 consists of 11 residues. Trimming cost V 8 bases and J 6 bases, with 9 bases left between them. CDR3 DNA sequence: TGTGCCAGCGGGCACCGCGATACGCAGTATTTT. As protein: CASGHRDTQYF.

The V call is TRBV12-3 or TRBV12-4, the J call TRBJ1-2; 8 bases are a match to TRBD1. V shed 7 bases, J shed 6 bases, and the junction held 7 bases outside the gene matches. The CDR3 sequence is 13 residues long. As DNA, the CDR3 is TGTGCCAGCAACAACGGACAGGGCCATGGCTACACCTTC. Translating gives CASNNGQGHGYTF.

The chain links TRBV9 to TRBJ2-5; D possibly corresponds to TRBD1 (6 bases). The CDR3 covers 14 residues. Trimming left V 4 bases short and J 1 base short, with 11 bases between. Germline V gene data show CDR1 as SGDLS and CDR2 as YYNGEE. The CDR3 loop is CASSLTGIQETQYF. In DNA form, the CDR3 reads TGTGCCAGCAGCCTCACAGGGATCCAAGAGACCCAGTACTTC. Based on the CDR3 plus reference TRBV9 and TRBJ2-5, the full variable domain is DSGVTQTPKHLITATGQRVTLRCSPRSGDLSVYWYQQSLDQGLQFLIQYYNGEERAKGNILERFSAQQFPDLHSELNLSSLELGDSALYFCASSLTGIQETQYFGPGTRLLVL.

The chain links TRBV20-1 to TRBJ2-7; perhaps TRBD1 as D (5 bases). Germline V lookup: CDR1 DFQATT, CDR2 SNEGSKA (reference sequence). V was cut by 6 bases and J by 6 bases, with 12 bases left in between. The CDR3 is made up of 11 amino acids. The chain's CDR3 is CSAQGAREQYF. The DNA of the CDR3 is TGCAGTGCACAAGGGGCCCGCGAGCAGTACTTC.

The V call is TRBV7-8, the J call TRBJ1-1; D ambiguous. The V end was cut by 2 bases, the J end by 0 bases, with 7 bases between. Germline V gene lookup returns CDR1 SGHVS and CDR2 FQNEAQ. This CDR3 region has 14 residues. The CDR3 DNA sequence: TGTGCCAGCAGCTTAAGAGGAATGAACACTGAAGCTTTCTTT. It yields the protein CASSLRGMNTEAFF.

The chain uses TRBV7-2 and TRBJ2-5, with D hard to call. The CDR3 extends over 14 amino acids. The V and J ends lost 1 base and 2 bases respectively, with 8 bases between them. Germline values: CDR1 SGHTA, CDR2 FQGNSA. Here the CDR3 DNA reads TGTGCCAGCAGCTTAGGGCAGATTCAAGAGACCCAGTACTTC. Its protein product is CASSLGQIQETQYF.